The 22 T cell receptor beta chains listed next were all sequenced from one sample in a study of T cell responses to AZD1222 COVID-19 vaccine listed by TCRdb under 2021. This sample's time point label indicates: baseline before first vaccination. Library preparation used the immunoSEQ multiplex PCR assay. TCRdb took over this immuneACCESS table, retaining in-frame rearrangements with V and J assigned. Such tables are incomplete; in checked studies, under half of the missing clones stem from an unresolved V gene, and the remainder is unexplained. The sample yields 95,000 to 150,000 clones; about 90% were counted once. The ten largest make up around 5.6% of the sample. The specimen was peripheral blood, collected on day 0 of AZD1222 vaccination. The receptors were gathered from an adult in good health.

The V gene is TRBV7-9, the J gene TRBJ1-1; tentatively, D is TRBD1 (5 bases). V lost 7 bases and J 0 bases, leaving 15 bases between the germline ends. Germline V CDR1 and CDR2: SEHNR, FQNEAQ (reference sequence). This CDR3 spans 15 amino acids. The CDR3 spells CASIKPGRMNTEAFF. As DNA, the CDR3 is TGTGCCAGCATCAAACCGGGACGGATGAACACTGAAGCTTTCTTT.

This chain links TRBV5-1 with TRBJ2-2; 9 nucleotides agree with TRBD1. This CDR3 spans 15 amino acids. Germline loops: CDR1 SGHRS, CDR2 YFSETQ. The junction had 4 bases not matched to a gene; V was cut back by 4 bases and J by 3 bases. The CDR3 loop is CASSPGTGYTGELFF. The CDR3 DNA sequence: TGCGCCAGCAGCCCCGGGACAGGGTACACCGGGGAGCTGTTTTTT.

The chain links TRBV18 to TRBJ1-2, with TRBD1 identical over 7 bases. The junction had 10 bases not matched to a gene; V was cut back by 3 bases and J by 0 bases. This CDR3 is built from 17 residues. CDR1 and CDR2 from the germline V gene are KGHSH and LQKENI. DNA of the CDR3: TGTGCCAGCTCACCGAGGGGGCTCCTAAGTACTAACTATGGCTACACCTTC. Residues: CASSPRGLLSTNYGYTF.

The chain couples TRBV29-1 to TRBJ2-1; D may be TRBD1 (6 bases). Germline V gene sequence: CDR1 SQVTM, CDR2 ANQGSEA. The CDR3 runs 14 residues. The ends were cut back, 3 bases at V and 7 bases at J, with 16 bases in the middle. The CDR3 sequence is CSVETPGHKNEQFF. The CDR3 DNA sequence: TGCAGCGTTGAGACTCCGGGACATAAAAATGAGCAGTTCTTC.

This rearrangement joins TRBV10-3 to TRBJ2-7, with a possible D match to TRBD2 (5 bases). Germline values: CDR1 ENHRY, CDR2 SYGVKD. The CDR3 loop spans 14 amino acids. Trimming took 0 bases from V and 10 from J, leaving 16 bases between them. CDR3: CAISESLASSVQYF. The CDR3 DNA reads TGTGCCATCAGTGAGTCCTTAGCGTCCTCGGTTCAGTACTTC.

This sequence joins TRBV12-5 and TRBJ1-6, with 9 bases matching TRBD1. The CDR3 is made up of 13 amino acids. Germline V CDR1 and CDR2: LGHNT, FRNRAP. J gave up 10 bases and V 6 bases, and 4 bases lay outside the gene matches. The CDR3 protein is CASGDRGGSPLHF. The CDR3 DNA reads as TGTGCTAGTGGGGACAGGGGTGGATCACCCCTCCACTTT.

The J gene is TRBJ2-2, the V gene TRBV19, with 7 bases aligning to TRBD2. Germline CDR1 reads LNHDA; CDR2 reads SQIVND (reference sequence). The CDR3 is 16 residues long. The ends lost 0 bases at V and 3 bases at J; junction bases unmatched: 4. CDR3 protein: CASSIDRDYYTGELFF. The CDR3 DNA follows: TGTGCCAGTAGTATAGATCGGGACTACTACACCGGGGAGCTGTTTTTT.

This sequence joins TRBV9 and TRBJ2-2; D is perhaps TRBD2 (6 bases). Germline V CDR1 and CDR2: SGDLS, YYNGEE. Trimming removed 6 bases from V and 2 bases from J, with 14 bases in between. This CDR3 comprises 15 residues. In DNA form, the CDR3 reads TGTGCCAGCAACCCGGGGACTTTCAACACCGGGGAGCTGTTTTTT. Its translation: CASNPGTFNTGELFF.

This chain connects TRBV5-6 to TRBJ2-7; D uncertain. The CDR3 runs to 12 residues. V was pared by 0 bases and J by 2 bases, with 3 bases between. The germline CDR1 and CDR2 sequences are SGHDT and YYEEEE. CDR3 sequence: CASSLDTYEQYF. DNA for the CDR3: TGTGCCAGCAGCTTGGACACCTACGAGCAGTACTTC.

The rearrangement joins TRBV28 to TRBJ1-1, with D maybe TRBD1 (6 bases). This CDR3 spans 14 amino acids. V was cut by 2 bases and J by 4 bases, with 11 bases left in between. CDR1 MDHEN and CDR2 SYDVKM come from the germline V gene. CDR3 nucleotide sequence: TGTGCCAGCAGTTTACACTCAGGGGCCACTGAAGCTTTCTTT. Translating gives CASSLHSGATEAFF. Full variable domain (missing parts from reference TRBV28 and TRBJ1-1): DVKVTQSSRYLVKRTGEKVFLECVQDMDHENMFWYRQDPGLGLRLIYFSYDVKMKEKGDIPEGYSVSREKKERFSLILESASTNQTSMYLCASSLHSGATEAFFGQGTRLTVV.

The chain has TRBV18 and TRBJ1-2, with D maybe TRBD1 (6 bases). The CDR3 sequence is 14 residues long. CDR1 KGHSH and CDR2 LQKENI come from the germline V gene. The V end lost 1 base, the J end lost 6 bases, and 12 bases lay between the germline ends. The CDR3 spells CASSPQGTSNGYTF. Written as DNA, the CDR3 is TGTGCCAGCTCACCACAGGGGACATCCAATGGCTACACCTTC.

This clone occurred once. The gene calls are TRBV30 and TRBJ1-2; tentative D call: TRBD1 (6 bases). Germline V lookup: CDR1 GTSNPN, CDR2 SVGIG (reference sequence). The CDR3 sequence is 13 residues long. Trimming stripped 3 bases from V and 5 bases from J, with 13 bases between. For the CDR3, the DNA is TGTGCCTGGAGGCTACAGGGTGGTTATGGCTACACCTTC. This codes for CAWRLQGGYGYTF. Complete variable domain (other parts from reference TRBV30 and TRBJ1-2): SQTIHQWPATLVQPVGSPLSLECTVEGTSNPNLYWYRQAAGRGLQLLFYSVGIGQISSEVPQNLSASRPQDRQFILSSKKLLLSDSGFYLCAWRLQGGYGYTFGSGTRLTVV.

CDR3 DNA: TGTGCCAGCAGCCAAGATGAAGGTTTCACAGGGTACGAGCAGTACTTC. This sequence encodes CASSQDEGFTGYEQYF. The chain carries TRBV3-1 (or the pseudogene TRBV3-2) and TRBJ2-7; possible D gene TRBD1, 6 bases. Germline lookup yields CDR1 LGHDT and CDR2 YNNKEL (reference sequence). This CDR3 has 16 residues. The ends were cut back, 0 bases at V and 4 bases at J, with 16 bases in the middle.

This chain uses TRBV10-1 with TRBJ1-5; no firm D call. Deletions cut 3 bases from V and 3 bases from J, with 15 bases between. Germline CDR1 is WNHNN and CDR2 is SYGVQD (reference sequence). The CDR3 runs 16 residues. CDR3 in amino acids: CASSDPTTTLNQPQHF. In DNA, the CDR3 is TGCGCCAGCAGTGACCCAACTACGACGCTCAATCAGCCCCAGCATTTT.

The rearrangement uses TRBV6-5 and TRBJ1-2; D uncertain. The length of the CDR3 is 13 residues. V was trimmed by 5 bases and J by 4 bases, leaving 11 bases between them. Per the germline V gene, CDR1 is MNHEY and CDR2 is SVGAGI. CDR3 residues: CASSPADRYGYTF. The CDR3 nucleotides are TGTGCCAGCAGTCCCGCCGACCGCTATGGCTACACCTTC.

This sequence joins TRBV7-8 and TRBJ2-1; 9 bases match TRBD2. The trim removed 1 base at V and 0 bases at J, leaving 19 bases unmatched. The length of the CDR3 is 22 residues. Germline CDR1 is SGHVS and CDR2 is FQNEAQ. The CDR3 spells CASSLVPWASGTLSGSYNEQFF. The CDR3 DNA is TGTGCCAGCAGCTTAGTTCCATGGGCTAGCGGGACCCTGTCAGGCTCCTACAATGAGCAGTTCTTC.

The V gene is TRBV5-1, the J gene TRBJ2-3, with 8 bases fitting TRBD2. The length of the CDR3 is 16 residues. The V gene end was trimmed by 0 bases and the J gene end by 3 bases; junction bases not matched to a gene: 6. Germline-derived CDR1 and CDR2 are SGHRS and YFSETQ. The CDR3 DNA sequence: TGCGCCAGCAGCTTGGGAGCGGGAGTGGGGACAGATACGCAGTATTTT. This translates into CASSLGAGVGTDTQYF.

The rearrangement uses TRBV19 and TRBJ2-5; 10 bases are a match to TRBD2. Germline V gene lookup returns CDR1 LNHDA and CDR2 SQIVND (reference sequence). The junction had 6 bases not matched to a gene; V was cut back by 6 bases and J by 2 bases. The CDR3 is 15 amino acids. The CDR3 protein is CASSRMGLAQETQYF. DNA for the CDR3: TGTGCCAGTAGCCGAATGGGACTAGCGCAAGAGACCCAGTACTTC. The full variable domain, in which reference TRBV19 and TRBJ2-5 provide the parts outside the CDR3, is DGGITQSPKYLFRKEGQNVTLSCEQNLNHDAMYWYRQDPGQGLRLIYYSQIVNDFQKGDIAEGYSVSREKKESFPLTVTSAQKNPTAFYLCASSRMGLAQETQYFGPGTRLLVL.

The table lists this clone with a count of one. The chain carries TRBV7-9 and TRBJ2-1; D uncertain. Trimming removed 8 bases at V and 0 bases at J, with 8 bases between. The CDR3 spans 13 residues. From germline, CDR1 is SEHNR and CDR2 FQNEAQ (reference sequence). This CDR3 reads CASARSSYNEQFF. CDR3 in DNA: TGTGCCAGCGCGAGAAGCTCCTACAATGAGCAGTTCTTC.

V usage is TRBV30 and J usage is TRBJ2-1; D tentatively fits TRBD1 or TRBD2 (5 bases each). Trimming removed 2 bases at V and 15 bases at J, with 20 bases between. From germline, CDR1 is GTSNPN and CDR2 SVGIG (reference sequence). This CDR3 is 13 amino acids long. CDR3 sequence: CAWSSAGTPFRFF. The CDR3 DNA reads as TGTGCCTGGAGTTCCGCCGGGACCCCTTTTCGGTTCTTC.

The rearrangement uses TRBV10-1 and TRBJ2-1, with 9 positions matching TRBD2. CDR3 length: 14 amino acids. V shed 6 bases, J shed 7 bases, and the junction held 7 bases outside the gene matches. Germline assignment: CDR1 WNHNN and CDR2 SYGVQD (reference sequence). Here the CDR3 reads CASSQVAGENEQFF. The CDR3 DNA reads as TGCGCCAGCAGCCAGGTAGCGGGAGAAAATGAGCAGTTCTTC.

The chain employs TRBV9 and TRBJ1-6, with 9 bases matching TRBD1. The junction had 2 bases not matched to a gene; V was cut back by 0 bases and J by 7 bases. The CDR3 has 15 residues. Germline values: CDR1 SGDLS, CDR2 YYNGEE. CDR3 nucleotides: TGTGCCAGCAGCGTAGGGGGACAGGGAAATTCACCCCTCCACTTT. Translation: CASSVGGQGNSPLHF.